This T cell receptor beta chain came from a study of T cells in Graves' hyperthyroidism and ophthalmopathy. When ophthalmopathy did not progress within 18 months, Graves' hyperthyroidism was considered stable. Patients aged 18 to 65 with hyperthyroidism were newly diagnosed, with duration under 2 months. Lactation, pregnancy, other autoimmune disease or uncontrolled infection excluded patients. Fresh peripheral blood, roughly 9.8 ml of it, supplied the PBMCs. About this clonotype itself: One junction end does not reproduce the germline sequence, and a read error may be involved.

What was amplified from RNA transcripts were TCR beta CDR3 regions. TCR CDR3 underwent first-round RT-PCR with the HTBI primer set. Using its own MiXCR run on the multiplex PCR reads, TCRdb lists one record per CDR3 protein. This repertoire shows roughly 380,000 distinct CDR3 sequences, approximately 14% found once; its top ten account for around 10%. The sample was blood. The sequence was collected from a woman aged 60-75 years with Graves' hyperthyroidism.

CDR3 coding DNA: TGCAGCGTGGGGACTAGCGCTACCAATGAGCTGTTCTTC. This codes for CSVGTSATNELFF. V usage is TRBV29-1 and J usage is TRBJ2-1; 10 positions match TRBD2. Germline V gene lookup returns CDR1 SQVTM and CDR2 ANQGSEA. This CDR3 is 13 amino acids long.